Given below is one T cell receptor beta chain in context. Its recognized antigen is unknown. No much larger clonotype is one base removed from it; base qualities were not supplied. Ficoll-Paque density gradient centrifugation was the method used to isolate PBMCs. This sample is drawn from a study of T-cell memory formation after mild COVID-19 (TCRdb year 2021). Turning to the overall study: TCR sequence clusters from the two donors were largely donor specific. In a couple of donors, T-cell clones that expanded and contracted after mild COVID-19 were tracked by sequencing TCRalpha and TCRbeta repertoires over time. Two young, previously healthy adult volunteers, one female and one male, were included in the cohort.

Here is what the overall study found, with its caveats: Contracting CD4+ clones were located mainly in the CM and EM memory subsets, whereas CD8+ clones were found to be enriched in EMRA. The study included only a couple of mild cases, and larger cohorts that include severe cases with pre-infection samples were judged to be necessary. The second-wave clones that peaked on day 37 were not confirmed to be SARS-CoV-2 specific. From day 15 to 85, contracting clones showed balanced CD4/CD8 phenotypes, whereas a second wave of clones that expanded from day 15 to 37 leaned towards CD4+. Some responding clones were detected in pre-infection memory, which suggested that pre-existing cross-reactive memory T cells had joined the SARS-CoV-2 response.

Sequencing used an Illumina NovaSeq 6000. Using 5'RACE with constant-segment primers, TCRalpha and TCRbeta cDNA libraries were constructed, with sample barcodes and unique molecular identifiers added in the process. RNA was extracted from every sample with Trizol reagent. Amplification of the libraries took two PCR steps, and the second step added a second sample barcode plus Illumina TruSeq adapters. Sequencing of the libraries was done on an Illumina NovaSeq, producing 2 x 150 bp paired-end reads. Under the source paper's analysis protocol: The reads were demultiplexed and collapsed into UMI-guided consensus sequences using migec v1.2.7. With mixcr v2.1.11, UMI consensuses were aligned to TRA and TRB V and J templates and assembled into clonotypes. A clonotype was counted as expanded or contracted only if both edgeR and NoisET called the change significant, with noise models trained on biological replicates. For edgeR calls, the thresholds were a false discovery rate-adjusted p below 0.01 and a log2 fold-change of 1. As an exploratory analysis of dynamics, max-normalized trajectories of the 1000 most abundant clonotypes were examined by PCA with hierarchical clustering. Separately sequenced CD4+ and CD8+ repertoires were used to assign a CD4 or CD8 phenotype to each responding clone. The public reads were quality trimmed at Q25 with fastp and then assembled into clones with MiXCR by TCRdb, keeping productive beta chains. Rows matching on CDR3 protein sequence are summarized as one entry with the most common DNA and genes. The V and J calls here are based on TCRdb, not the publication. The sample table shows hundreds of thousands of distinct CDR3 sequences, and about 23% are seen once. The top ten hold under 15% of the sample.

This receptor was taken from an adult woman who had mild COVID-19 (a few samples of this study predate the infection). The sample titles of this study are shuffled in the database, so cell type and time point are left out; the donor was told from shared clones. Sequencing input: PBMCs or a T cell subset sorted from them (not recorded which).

The CDR3: CASSFVGAGANVLTF. The DNA reads as follows: TGTGCCAGCAGCTTTGTCGGGGCTGGGGCCAACGTCCTGACTTTC. Recombination linked TRBV7-9 to TRBJ2-6; D gene: possibly TRBD2, on 5 matching bases. From the cysteine up to the phenylalanine, the CDR3 has a length of 15 residues. The read is trimmed to its CDR3 DNA, 45 bases read in frame from base 1. The germline V gene (reference sequence) provides CDR1 SEHNR and CDR2 FQNEAQ. The junction carries 8 bases between V and J, which are trimmed by 3 bases and 2 bases respectively. The reference TRBV7-9 and TRBJ2-6 proteins fill in what lies around the CDR3, so the full variable domain reads DTGVSQNPRHKITKRGQNVTFRCDPISEHNRLYWYRQTLGQGPEFLTYFQNEAQLEKSRLLSDRFSAERPKGSFSTLEIQRTEQGDSAMYLCASSFVGAGANVLTFGAGSRLTVL.